This TCR beta chain derives from a study of cytomegalovirus exposure and HLA in healthy donors. PCR was performed using 60 Vbeta and 13 Jbeta primers. The method was immunoSEQ multiplex PCR; TCRdb's version includes in-frame clones alone and lacks a portion of them. The data hold 65,000 to 90,000 clones, with roughly 75% observed a single time. There are 16 residues in the CDR3. V dropped 3 bases and J dropped 0 bases, with 15 bases sitting between them. CDR1 and CDR2 (germline): KGHSH, LQKENI. The sequenced sample was PBMCs. This receptor was taken from a man between 60 and 75 years old in good health and CMV-seronegative. The V and J genes are TRBV18 and TRBJ2-7, with D tentatively TRBD1 (7 bases). CDR3 sequence (DNA): TGTGCCAGCTCACCGCAGGAGGGACAGAGCTCCTACGAGCAGTACTTC. Translated: CASSPQEGQSSYEQYF. The variable domain in full, completed from reference TRBV18 and TRBJ2-7, reads NAGVMQNPRHLVRRRGQEARLRCSPMKGHSHVYWYRQLPEEGLKFMVYLQKENIIDESGMPKERFSAEFPKEGPSILRIQQVVRGDSAAYFCASSPQEGQSSYEQYFGPGTRLTVT.